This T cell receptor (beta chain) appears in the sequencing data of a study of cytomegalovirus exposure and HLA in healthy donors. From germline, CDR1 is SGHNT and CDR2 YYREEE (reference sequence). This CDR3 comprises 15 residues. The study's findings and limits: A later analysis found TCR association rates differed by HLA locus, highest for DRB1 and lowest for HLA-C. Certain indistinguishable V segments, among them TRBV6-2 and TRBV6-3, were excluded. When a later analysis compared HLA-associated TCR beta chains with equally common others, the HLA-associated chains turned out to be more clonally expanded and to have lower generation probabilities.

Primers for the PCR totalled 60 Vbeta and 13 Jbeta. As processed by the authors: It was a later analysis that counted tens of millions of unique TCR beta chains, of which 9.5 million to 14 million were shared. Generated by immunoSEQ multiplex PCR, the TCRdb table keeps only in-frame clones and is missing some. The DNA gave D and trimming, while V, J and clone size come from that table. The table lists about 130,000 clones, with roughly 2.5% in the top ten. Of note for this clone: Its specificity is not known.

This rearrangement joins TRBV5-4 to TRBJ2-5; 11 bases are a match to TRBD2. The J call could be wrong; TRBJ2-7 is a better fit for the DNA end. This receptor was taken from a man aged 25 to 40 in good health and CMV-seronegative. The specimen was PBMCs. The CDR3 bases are TGTGCCAGCAGCTCCTTAGCGGGAGGGCTCGCCGAGCAGTACTTC. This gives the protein CASSSLAGGLAEQYF.